Listed here are 25 T cell receptor beta chains from one sample, sequenced in a study of CD8 T cells in ankylosing spondylitis. Whole-study results and caveats: Seemingly distinctive of ankylosing spondylitis blood was a TCR beta motif formed by eight highly homologous variants.

Their recognized antigens are unknown. TCRdb analysed the 5' RACE reads with MiXCR anew, one entry per CDR3 protein. The table records under 850,000 distinct CDR3 sequences, 15% to 20% of them present only once. Sample: blood, either unsorted or a sorted T cell fraction (not recorded which). The receptors stem from a male donor with ankylosing spondylitis.

This clonotype was picked up a small number of times. The chain has TRBV7-9 and TRBJ2-1; the D is unclear. Germline CDR1 reads SEHNR; CDR2 reads FQNEAQ (reference sequence). This CDR3 spans 16 amino acids. Trimming left V 2 bases short and J 5 bases short, with 16 bases between. The CDR3 loop is CASSLTWLHENNEQFF. As DNA, the CDR3 is TGTGCCAGCAGCTTAACCTGGCTGCACGAGAACAATGAGCAGTTCTTC.

This clonotype has more than one count but fewer than ten. J is TRBJ2-1 and V is TRBV12-3 or TRBV12-4, with 10 positions matching TRBD2. The J segment lost 8 bases and the V segment lost 4 bases, leaving 2 bases of the junction unmatched. The CDR3 is 13 amino acids. In nucleotides, the CDR3 is TGTGCCAGCAGTTCTACTAGCGGGGATGAGCAGTTCTTC. This sequence encodes CASSSTSGDEQFF.

This clonotype was counted a few times. The rearrangement uses TRBV27 and TRBJ1-2; the match to TRBD1 covers 7 bases. V shed 6 bases, J shed 7 bases, and the junction held 8 bases outside the gene matches. In germline, CDR1 is MNHEY, CDR2 SMNVEV (reference sequence). This CDR3 has 13 amino acids. The chain's CDR3 is CASSLTGPGGYTF. In nucleotides, the CDR3 is TGTGCCAGCAGCCTGACAGGGCCGGGTGGCTACACCTTC.

This clonotype was observed a handful of times. This chain uses TRBV29-1 with TRBJ2-1; D gene unclear. The CDR3 totals 13 residues. Between the trimmed V and J ends, which lost 3 bases and 5 bases, there was a span of 11 bases. CDR1 is SQVTM and CDR2 is ANQGSEA in the germline V gene. CDR3 region: CSVDRLKNNEQFF. The CDR3 DNA follows: TGCAGCGTTGACCGTCTTAAGAACAATGAGCAGTTCTTC.

Only a few counts were recorded for this clonotype. This chain uses TRBV3-1 with TRBJ2-2, with 12 bases identical to TRBD2. Germline V gene sequence: CDR1 LGHDT, CDR2 YNNKEL (reference sequence). The CDR3 is 16 residues long. The junction had 2 bases not matched to a gene; V was cut back by 3 bases and J by 3 bases. CDR3 DNA: TGTGCCAGCAGCCACCTAGCGGGGGGGGACACCGGGGAGCTGTTTTTT. Translated, it gives CASSHLAGGDTGELFF.

This clonotype was counted between two and nine times. The chain employs TRBV29-1 and TRBJ1-2; D may be TRBD1 (5 bases). V was clipped by 6 bases and J by 4 bases, with 15 bases between them. The germline V gene encodes CDR1 SQVTM and CDR2 ANQGSEA. CDR3 length: 13 amino acids. The CDR3 here is CSVRPGNFYGYTF. The CDR3 DNA is TGCAGCGTGCGCCCAGGGAACTTCTATGGCTACACCTTC.

Only a few counts were recorded for this clonotype. V is TRBV7-9 and J is TRBJ1-5; 7 bases are shared with TRBD1. V lost 5 bases to trimming and J lost 6 bases; unmatched junction nucleotides: 4. The CDR3 is 13 residues long. CDR1 SEHNR and CDR2 FQNEAQ come from the germline V gene (reference sequence). The CDR3 sequence: CASSKTGPQPQHF. DNA of the CDR3: TGTGCCAGCAGCAAGACAGGGCCTCAGCCCCAGCATTTT. The full variable domain, in which reference TRBV7-9 and TRBJ1-5 provide the parts outside the CDR3, is DTGVSQNPRHKITKRGQNVTFRCDPISEHNRLYWYRQTLGQGPEFLTYFQNEAQLEKSRLLSDRFSAERPKGSFSTLEIQRTEQGDSAMYLCASSKTGPQPQHFGDGTRLSIL.

This clonotype was seen a few times. The rearrangement links TRBV12-3 or TRBV12-4 to TRBJ1-5, with 9 bases lining up with TRBD1. The V gene end was trimmed by 5 bases and the J gene end by 2 bases; junction bases not matched to a gene: 10. The CDR3 sequence is 17 residues long. For the CDR3, the DNA is TGTGCCAGCAGTAACAGGGGGCGGGTTCTCGGCAATCAGCCCCAGCATTTT. Residues: CASSNRGRVLGNQPQHF.

This clonotype was counted between two and nine times. This rearrangement joins TRBV29-1 to TRBJ2-5; tentative D call: TRBD1 (5 bases). The CDR3 contains 13 residues. Germline V gene data show CDR1 as SQVTM and CDR2 as ANQGSEA. Trimming took 6 bases from V and 2 from J, leaving 13 bases between them. In DNA, the CDR3 is TGCAGCGTAGGGGTTTTAGGGCAAGAGACCCAGTACTTC. Translating gives CSVGVLGQETQYF. Full variable domain (outside the CDR3, taken from reference TRBV29-1 and TRBJ2-5): SAVISQKPSRDICQRGTSLTIQCQVDSQVTMMFWYRQQPGQSLTLIATANQGSEATYESGFVIDKFPISRPNLTFSTLTVSNMSPEDSSIYLCSVGVLGQETQYFGPGTRLLVL.

This chain connects TRBV5-1 to TRBJ2-7; TRBD1 is a possible D gene (6 bases). In germline, CDR1 is SGHRS, CDR2 YFSETQ. V gave up 3 bases and J gave up 2 bases, with 15 bases separating them. This CDR3 is 15 amino acids long. CDR3 protein: CASSSQKTGPYEQYF. The DNA for the CDR3 is TGCGCCAGCAGCTCGCAGAAGACAGGACCCTACGAGCAGTACTTC.

This chain's CDR3 is CSARGAAGDTDTQYF. CDR3 nucleotides: TGCAGTGCTAGAGGGGCAGCGGGGGACACAGATACGCAGTATTTT. V usage is TRBV20-1 and J usage is TRBJ2-3, with 8 bases lining up with TRBD2. The CDR3 sequence is 15 residues long. Germline loops: CDR1 DFQATT, CDR2 SNEGSKA (reference sequence). The J segment lost 2 bases and the V segment lost 1 base, leaving 5 bases of the junction unmatched.

The V call is TRBV20-1, the J call TRBJ2-1; 10 nucleotides align to TRBD2. CDR1 and CDR2 (germline): DFQATT, SNEGSKA (reference sequence). Trimming at V came to 8 bases and at J to 7 bases, leaving 5 bases not matched to a gene. The CDR3 extends over 12 amino acids. For the CDR3, the DNA is TGCAGTCCAGGACTAGCGGAGAATGAGCAGTTCTTC. Its translation: CSPGLAENEQFF.

This clonotype showed up just a few times. V and J are TRBV20-1 and TRBJ1-2, with D possibly matching TRBD1 (6 bases). The CDR3 extends over 12 amino acids. Per the germline V gene, CDR1 is DFQATT and CDR2 is SNEGSKA (reference sequence). The ends were cut back, 6 bases at V and 4 bases at J, with 12 bases in the middle. CDR3 sequence: CSAPDRIYGYTF. DNA for the CDR3: TGCAGTGCCCCCGACAGGATCTATGGCTACACCTTC.

The J gene is TRBJ2-1, the V gene TRBV5-1; TRBD2 matches 11 bases. CDR1 and CDR2 (germline): SGHRS, YFSETQ. Trimming at V came to 0 bases and at J to 7 bases, leaving 9 bases not matched to a gene. The CDR3 consists of 17 residues. CDR3: CASSLANSGRALNEQFF. The CDR3 DNA sequence: TGCGCCAGCAGCTTGGCCAATAGCGGGAGGGCCTTGAATGAGCAGTTCTTC.

The chain couples TRBV5-1 to TRBJ2-3, with D possibly matching TRBD2 (6 bases). The CDR3 consists of 14 residues. Trimming removed 4 bases from V and 6 bases from J, with 15 bases in between. The germline V gene has CDR1 SGHRS and CDR2 YFSETQ. CDR3 sequence reads: CASSPEGWGDTQYF. CDR3 in DNA: TGCGCCAGCAGCCCGGAGGGATGGGGGGATACGCAGTATTTT.

V usage is TRBV12-3 or TRBV12-4 and J usage is TRBJ2-1; 7 positions agree with TRBD2. The trim removed 3 bases at V and 6 bases at J, leaving 5 bases unmatched. The CDR3 sequence is 14 residues long. The CDR3 is CASSFAGVGNEQFF. Here the CDR3 DNA reads TGTGCCAGCAGTTTTGCGGGGGTGGGCAATGAGCAGTTCTTC.

This clonotype was counted at least ten times. The genes are TRBV30 and TRBJ2-7; D may be TRBD1 or TRBD2 (6 bases each). The CDR3 has 13 amino acids. Germline CDR1 reads GTSNPN; CDR2 reads SVGIG (reference sequence). The V gene lost 0 bases and the J gene lost 6 bases, with 12 bases spanning the gap. In DNA, the CDR3 is TGTGCCTGGAGTGTATCGGGGGCTGGCGAGCAGTACTTC. It is translated as CAWSVSGAGEQYF.

This clonotype has more than one count but fewer than ten. The chain is built from TRBV20-1 and TRBJ2-7; 7 positions match TRBD1. The CDR3 has 13 amino acids. The V segment lost 4 bases and the J segment 0 bases; nucleotides outside the gene matches: 3. Per germline, CDR1 DFQATT and CDR2 SNEGSKA (reference sequence). The CDR3 protein is CSAMTGSSYEQYF. Here the CDR3 DNA reads TGCAGTGCTATGACAGGGAGCTCCTACGAGCAGTACTTC.

This clonotype was seen a few times. The rearrangement links TRBV5-1 to TRBJ2-3; 7 bases align to TRBD2. There are 16 residues in the CDR3. Germline-derived CDR1 and CDR2 are SGHRS and YFSETQ. V was pared by 0 bases and J by 2 bases, with 6 bases of the junction left unmatched. The CDR3 bases are TGCGCCAGCAGCTTGGTGGCAAGCGGGACCACAGATACGCAGTATTTT. Its protein product is CASSLVASGTTDTQYF.

This chain connects TRBV5-1 to TRBJ2-3; D uncertain. The ends were cut back, 4 bases at V and 0 bases at J, with 24 bases in the middle. Per the germline V gene, CDR1 is SGHRS and CDR2 is YFSETQ. This CDR3 is 19 amino acids long. The CDR3 sequence is CASSPYSPDSYSSTDTQYF. The CDR3 DNA reads as TGCGCCAGCAGCCCCTACAGCCCGGATAGTTATTCTAGCACAGATACGCAGTATTTT. The variable domain in full, completed from reference TRBV5-1 and TRBJ2-3, reads KAGVTQTPRYLIKTRGQQVTLSCSPISGHRSVSWYQQTPGQGLQFLFEYFSETQRNKGNFPGRFSGRQFSNSRSEMNVSTLELGDSALYLCASSPYSPDSYSSTDTQYFGPGTRLTVL.

This clonotype was counted ten times or more. This chain links TRBV12-3 or TRBV12-4 with TRBJ1-2, with 9 bases fitting TRBD1. V was clipped by 5 bases and J by 7 bases; unmatched bases: 11. The CDR3 length is 15 residues. CDR3 protein: CASSRITGGVFGYTF. The DNA for the CDR3 is TGTGCCAGCAGTCGGATCACAGGGGGCGTTTTTGGCTACACCTTC.

This clonotype was detected once. The gene calls are TRBV5-6 and TRBJ2-2; tentative D call: TRBD1 (6 bases). Germline values: CDR1 SGHDT, CDR2 YYEEEE. The CDR3 consists of 15 residues. Deletions cut 1 base from V and 4 bases from J, with 11 bases between. Written as DNA, the CDR3 is TGTGCCAGCAGCTTGCCGACAGGTAGCACCGGGGAGCTGTTTTTT. This codes for CASSLPTGSTGELFF.

This clonotype was counted between two and nine times. This sequence joins TRBV5-1 and TRBJ2-7, with D possibly being TRBD1 (5 bases). The V end lost 2 bases, the J end lost 3 bases, and 12 bases lay between the germline ends. The CDR3 has 14 amino acids. Germline V gene lookup returns CDR1 SGHRS and CDR2 YFSETQ. The CDR3 DNA reads TGCGCCAGCAGCTTATATCAAGACAGCTACGAGCAGTACTTC. The encoded protein is CASSLYQDSYEQYF.

A few counts support this clonotype. This chain uses TRBV20-1 with TRBJ2-7; possibly TRBD1 for D (6 bases). The CDR3 extends over 12 amino acids. Trimming shortened V by 6 bases and J by 1 base, and 10 bases separated the two germline ends. The germline gives CDR1 DFQATT, CDR2 SNEGSKA (reference sequence). Here the CDR3 DNA reads TGCAGTGCCCAAGGACAGTCCTACGAGCAGTACTTC. Protein: CSAQGQSYEQYF.

In its sample, this clonotype was seen a few times. The rearrangement links TRBV12-3 or TRBV12-4 to TRBJ2-7; possibly TRBD1 for D (5 bases). Trimming stripped 5 bases from V and 5 bases from J, with 7 bases between. The CDR3 spans 11 residues. In DNA, the CDR3 is TGTGCCAGCAGTAACAGGAACGAGCAGTACTTC. It encodes CASSNRNEQYF.